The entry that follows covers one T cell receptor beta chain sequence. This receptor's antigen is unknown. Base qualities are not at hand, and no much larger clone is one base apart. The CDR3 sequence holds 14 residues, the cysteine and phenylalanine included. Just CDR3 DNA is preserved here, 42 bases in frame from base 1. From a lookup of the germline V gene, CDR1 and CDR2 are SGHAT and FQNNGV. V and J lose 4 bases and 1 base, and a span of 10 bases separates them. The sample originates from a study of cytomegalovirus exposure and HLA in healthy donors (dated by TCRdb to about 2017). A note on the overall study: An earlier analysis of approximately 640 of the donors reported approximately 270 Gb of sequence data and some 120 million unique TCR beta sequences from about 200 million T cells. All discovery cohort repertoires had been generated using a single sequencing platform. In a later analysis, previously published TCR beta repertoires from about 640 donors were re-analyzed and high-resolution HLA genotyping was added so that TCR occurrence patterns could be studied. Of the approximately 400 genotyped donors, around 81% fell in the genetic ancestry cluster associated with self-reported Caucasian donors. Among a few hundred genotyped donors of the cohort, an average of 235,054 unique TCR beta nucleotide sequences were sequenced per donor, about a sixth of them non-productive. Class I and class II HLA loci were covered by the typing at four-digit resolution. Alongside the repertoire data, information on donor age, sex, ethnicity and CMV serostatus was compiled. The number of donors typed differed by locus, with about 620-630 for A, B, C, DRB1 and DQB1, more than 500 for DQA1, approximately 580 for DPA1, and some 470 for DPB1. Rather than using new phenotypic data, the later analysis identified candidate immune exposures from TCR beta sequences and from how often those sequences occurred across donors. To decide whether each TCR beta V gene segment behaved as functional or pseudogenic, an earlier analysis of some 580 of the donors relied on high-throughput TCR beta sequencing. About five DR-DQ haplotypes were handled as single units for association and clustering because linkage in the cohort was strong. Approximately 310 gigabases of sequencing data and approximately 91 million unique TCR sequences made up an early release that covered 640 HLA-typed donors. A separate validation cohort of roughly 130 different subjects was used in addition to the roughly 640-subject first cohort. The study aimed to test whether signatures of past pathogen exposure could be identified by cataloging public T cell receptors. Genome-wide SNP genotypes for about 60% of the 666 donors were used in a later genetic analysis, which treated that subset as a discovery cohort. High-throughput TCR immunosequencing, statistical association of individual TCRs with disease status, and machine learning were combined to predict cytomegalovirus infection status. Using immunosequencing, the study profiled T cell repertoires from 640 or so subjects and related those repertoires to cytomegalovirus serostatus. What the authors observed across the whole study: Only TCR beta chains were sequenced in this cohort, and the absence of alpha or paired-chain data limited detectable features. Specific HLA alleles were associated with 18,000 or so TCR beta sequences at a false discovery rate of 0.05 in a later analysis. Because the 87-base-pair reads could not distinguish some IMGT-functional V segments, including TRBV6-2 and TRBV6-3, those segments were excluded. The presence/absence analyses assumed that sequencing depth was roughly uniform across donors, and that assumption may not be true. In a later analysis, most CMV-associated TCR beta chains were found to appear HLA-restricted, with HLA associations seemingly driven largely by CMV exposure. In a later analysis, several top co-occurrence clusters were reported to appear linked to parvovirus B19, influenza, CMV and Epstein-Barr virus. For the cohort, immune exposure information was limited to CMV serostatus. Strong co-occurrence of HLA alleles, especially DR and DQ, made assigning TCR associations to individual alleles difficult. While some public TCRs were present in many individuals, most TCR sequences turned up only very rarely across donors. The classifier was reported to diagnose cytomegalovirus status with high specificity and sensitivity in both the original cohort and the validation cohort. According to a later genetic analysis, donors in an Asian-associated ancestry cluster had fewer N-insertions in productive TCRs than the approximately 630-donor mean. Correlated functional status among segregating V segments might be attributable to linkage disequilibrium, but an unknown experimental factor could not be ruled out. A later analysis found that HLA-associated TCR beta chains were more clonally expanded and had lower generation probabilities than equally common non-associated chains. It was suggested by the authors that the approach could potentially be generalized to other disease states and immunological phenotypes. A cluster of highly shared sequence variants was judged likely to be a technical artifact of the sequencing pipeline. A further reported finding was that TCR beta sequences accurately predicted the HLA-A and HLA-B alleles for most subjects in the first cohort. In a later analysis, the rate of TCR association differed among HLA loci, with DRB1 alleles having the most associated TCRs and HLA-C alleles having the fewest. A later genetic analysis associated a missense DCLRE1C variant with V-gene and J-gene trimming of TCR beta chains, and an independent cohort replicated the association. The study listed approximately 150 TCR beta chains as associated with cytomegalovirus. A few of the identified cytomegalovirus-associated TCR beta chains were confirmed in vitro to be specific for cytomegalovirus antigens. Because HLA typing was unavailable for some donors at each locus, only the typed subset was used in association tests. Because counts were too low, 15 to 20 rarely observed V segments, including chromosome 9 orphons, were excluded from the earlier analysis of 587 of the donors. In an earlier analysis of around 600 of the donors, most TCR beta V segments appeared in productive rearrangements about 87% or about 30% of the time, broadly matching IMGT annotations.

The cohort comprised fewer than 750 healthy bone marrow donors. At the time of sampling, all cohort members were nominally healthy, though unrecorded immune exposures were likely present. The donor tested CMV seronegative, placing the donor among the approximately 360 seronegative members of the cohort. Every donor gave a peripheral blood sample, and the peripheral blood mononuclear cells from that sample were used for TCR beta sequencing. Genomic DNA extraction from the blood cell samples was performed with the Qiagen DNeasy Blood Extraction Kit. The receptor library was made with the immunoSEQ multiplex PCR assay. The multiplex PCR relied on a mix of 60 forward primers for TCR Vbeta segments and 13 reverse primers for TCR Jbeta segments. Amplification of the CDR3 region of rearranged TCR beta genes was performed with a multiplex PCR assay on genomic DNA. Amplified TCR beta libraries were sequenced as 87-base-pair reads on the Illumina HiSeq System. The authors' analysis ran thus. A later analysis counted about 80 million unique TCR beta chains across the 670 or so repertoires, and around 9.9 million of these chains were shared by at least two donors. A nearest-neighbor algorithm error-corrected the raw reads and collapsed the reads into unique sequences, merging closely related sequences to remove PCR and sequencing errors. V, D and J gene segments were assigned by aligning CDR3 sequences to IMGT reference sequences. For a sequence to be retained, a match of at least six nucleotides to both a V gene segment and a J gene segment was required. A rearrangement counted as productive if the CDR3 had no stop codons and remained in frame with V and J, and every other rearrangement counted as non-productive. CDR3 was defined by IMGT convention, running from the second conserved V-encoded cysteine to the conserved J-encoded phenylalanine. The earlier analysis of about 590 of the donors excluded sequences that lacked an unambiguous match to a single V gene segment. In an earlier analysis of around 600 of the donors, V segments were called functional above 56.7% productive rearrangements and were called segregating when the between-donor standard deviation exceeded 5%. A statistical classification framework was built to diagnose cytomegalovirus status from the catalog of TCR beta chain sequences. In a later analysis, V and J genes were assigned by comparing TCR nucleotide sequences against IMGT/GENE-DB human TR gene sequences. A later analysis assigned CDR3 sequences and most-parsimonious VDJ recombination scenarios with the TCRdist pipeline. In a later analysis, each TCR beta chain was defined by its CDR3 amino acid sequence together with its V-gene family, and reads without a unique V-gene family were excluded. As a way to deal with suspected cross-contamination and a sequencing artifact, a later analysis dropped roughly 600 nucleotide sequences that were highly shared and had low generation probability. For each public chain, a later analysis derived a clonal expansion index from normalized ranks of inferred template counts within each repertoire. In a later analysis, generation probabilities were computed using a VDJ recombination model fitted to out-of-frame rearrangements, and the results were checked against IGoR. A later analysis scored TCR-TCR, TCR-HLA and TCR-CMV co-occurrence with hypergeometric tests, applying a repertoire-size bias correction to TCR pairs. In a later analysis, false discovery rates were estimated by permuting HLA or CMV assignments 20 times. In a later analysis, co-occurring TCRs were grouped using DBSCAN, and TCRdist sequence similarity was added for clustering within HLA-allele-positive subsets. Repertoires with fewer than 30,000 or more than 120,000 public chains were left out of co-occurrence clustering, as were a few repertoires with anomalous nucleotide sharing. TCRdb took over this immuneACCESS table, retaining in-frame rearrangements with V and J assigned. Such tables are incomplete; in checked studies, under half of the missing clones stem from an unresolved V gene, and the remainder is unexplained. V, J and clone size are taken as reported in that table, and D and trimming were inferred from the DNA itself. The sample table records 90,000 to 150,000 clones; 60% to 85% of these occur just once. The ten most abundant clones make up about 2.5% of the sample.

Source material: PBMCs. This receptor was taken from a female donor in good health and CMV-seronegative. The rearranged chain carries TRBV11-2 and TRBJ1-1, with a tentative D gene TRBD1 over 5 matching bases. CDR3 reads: CASSYTGQNTEAFF. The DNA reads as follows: TGTGCCAGCAGCTATACAGGACAGAACACTGAAGCTTTCTTT.